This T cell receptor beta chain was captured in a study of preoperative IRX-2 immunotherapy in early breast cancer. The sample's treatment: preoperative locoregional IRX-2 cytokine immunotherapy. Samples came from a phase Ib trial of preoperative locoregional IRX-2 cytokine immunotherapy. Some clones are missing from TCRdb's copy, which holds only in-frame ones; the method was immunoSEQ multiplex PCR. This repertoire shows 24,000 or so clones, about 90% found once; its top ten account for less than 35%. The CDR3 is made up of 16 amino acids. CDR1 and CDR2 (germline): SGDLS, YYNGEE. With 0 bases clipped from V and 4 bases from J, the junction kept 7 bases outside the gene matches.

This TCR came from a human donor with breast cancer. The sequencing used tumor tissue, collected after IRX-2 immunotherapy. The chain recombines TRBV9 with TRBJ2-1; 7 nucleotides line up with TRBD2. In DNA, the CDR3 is TGTGCCAGCAGCGTAGGTAGTCTAGCGGTATACAATGAGCAGTTCTTC. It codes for CASSVGSLAVYNEQFF.